The 8 T cell receptor beta chains below come from one sample, sequenced in a study of CD8 T cells in Susac syndrome. RNA amounts of roughly 0.45 to 1 ug underwent reverse transcription with random hexamers. Using its own MiXCR run on the immunoSEQ multiplex PCR reads, TCRdb lists one record per CDR3 protein. The table includes approximately 260,000 distinct CDR3 sequences, about 95% detected once. The specimen sequenced was CD4+ T cells from PBMCs. The receptors stem from a human donor with Susac syndrome.

This clonotype was counted a single time. This chain uses TRBV5-1 with TRBJ2-1; D possibly matches TRBD1 or TRBD2 (5 bases each). Trimming removed 4 bases from V and 4 bases from J, with 21 bases in between. Germline CDR1 reads SGHRS; CDR2 reads YFSETQ. This CDR3 contains 17 residues. The CDR3 spells CASSEFAGDLPYNEQFF. For the CDR3, the DNA is TGCGCCAGCAGCGAATTCGCCGGGGACCTACCGTACAATGAGCAGTTCTTC.

In this sample, this clonotype turned up once. This chain links TRBV25-1 with TRBJ1-5; 12 nucleotides align to TRBD1. Germline CDR1 and CDR2: MGHDK and SYGVNS. This CDR3 is built from 17 residues. The V gene end was trimmed by 3 bases and the J gene end by 6 bases; junction bases not matched to a gene: 9. This CDR3 reads CASSDSPGQGAGQPQHF. As DNA, the CDR3 is TGTGCCAGCAGTGACTCACCGGGACAGGGGGCCGGTCAGCCCCAGCATTTT.

V and J are TRBV28 and TRBJ2-7; D is undetermined. CDR3 length equals 17 residues. In germline, CDR1 is MDHEN, CDR2 SYDVKM. Trimming took 3 bases from V and 3 from J, leaving 21 bases between them. CDR3 bases: TGTGCCAGCAGTTTGCCCTCAGACCTCGCCAATCTCTACGAGCAGTACTTC. This translates into CASSLPSDLANLYEQYF.

The chain combines TRBV11-3 with TRBJ2-7; D gene ambiguous. V was shortened by 3 bases and J by 4 bases, with 10 bases between the two germline ends. Germline lookup yields CDR1 SGHNT and CDR2 YENEEA. The CDR3 length is 13 residues. The CDR3 sequence: CASSFRHQYEQYF. The CDR3 bases are TGTGCCAGCAGCTTCAGACACCAATACGAGCAGTACTTC.

The chain links TRBV4-1 to TRBJ1-2; D is uncertain. Deletions cut 0 bases from V and 4 bases from J, with 18 bases between. CDR1 and CDR2 (germline): MGHRA, YSYEKL. The CDR3 is 17 amino acids. In nucleotides, the CDR3 is TGCGCCAGCAGCCAAGACGGGCTAGTGGCGGGCGGCTATGGCTACACCTTC. Translating gives CASSQDGLVAGGYGYTF.

This chain joins TRBV28 and TRBJ1-4, with D possibly matching TRBD1 (6 bases). CDR3 length: 14 amino acids. Trimming pared 6 bases from V and 8 bases from J, leaving 16 bases between. Germline V CDR1 and CDR2: MDHEN, SYDVKM. The CDR3 DNA follows: TGTGCCAGCAGACGTACCGGGACATTAGAAAAACTGTTTTTT. Its translation: CASRRTGTLEKLFF.

V gene TRBV24-1 combines with J gene TRBJ2-5; 8 bases line up with TRBD1. Germline values: CDR1 KGHDR, CDR2 SFDVKD. The CDR3 consists of 14 residues. Unmatched junction bases numbered 5, after V lost 4 bases and J lost 5 bases. CDR3 in amino acids: CATSEPNRGETQYF. The CDR3 DNA reads TGTGCCACCAGTGAGCCGAACAGGGGGGAGACCCAGTACTTC.

The V gene is TRBV12-3 or TRBV12-4, the J gene TRBJ1-1; D uncertain. Trimming took off 0 bases at V and 8 bases at J, with 7 bases between the two ends. This CDR3 is built from 12 residues. CDR3 amino acids: CASSLAQVEAFF. DNA for the CDR3: TGTGCCAGCAGTTTAGCGCAGGTGGAAGCTTTCTTT.